This T cell receptor (beta chain) came from a study of cytomegalovirus exposure and HLA in healthy donors. General study points: A later analysis found first-cohort TCR clusters tended to co-occur in the roughly 120 validation repertoires.

The trim removed 5 bases at V and 4 bases at J, leaving 6 bases unmatched. This CDR3 region has 15 residues. Germline assignment: CDR1 MDHEN and CDR2 SYDVKM. Among the 120 subjects of the validation cohort, separate from the roughly 670-subject first cohort, were the donors. The protocol was immunoSEQ multiplex PCR, while the TCRdb copy is restricted to in-frame clones and leaves out a portion. The sample holds around 98,000 clones, around nine tenths seen once. Concerning this clone: Its antigen is currently unknown.

Sequenced input: PBMCs. The V gene is TRBV28, the J gene TRBJ2-7; 12 nucleotides match TRBD2. The TCR was taken from a woman in her 30s in good health and CMV-seronegative. This CDR3 reads CASSQSLAGGYEQYF. CDR3 bases: TGTGCCAGCAGTCAATCCCTAGCGGGAGGGTACGAGCAGTACTTC.